This is a list of T cell receptor beta chains from one sample in a study of circulating and synovial CD4+ cells in juvenile arthritis. Method: immunoSEQ multiplex PCR; TCRdb's copy keeps in-frame clones and lacks some. The data show approximately 2,500 clones, with roughly 90% seen just once and under 4.5% held by the top ten. What was sequenced was HLA-DR+ CD4+ T cells from blood. These receptor sequences come from a human donor with juvenile idiopathic arthritis. Each CDR3 is given with its conserved first and last residue. Each record gives: D gene, J gene, clone size, V gene, CDR3 DNA, CDR3 protein. D genes are given only for firm matches. Clone size appears in some rows only: once, few, many, or a class for an expanded clone.

D: TRBD1
J: TRBJ2-7
size: once
V: TRBV2
DNA: TGTGCCAGCAGTGACAGGACAGGCCTCTCCTACGAGCAGTACTTC
CDR3: CASSDRTGLSYEQYF

D: NA
J: TRBJ2-1
size: NA
V: TRBV4-1
DNA: TGCGCCAGCAGCCAAGTAGATATTATCTCCTACAATGAGCAGTTCTTC
CDR3: CASSQVDIISYNEQFF

D: NA
J: TRBJ1-2
size: once
V: TRBV19
DNA: TGTGCCAGTAGTCTCGACAGCAGAATACCCTATGGCTACACCTTC
CDR3: CASSLDSRIPYGYTF

D: NA
J: TRBJ2-1
size: NA
V: TRBV4-3
DNA: TGCGCCAGCAGCCAAGACCCTAGTCCCTACAATGAGCAGTTCTTC
CDR3: CASSQDPSPYNEQFF

D: NA
J: TRBJ1-6
size: NA
V: TRBV4-3
DNA: TGCGCCAGCAGCCATTTAGGGGCCAATTCACCCCTCCACTTT
CDR3: CASSHLGANSPLHF

D: TRBD2
J: TRBJ2-1
size: NA
V: TRBV7-2
DNA: TGTGCCAGCATGTTATGGCTAGCGGGGGGGCCGGTCGAGCAGTTCTTC
CDR3: CASMLWLAGGPVEQFF

D: TRBD1
J: TRBJ1-6
size: NA
V: TRBV30
DNA: TGTGCCTGGAGTATAAAGGGGCGGACAGGGAATAATTCACCCCTCCACTTT
CDR3: CAWSIKGRTGNNSPLHF

D: TRBD1
J: TRBJ2-3
size: NA
V: TRBV28
DNA: TGTGCCAGCAGTTTATGGGGGACAGGGGAGACAGATACGCAGTATTTT
CDR3: CASSLWGTGETDTQYF

D: NA
J: TRBJ2-5
size: NA
V: TRBV12-5
DNA: TGTGCTAGTGGTCCGCAGGGTCTGGGACAAGAGACCCAGTACTTC
CDR3: CASGPQGLGQETQYF

D: NA
J: TRBJ2-7
size: NA
V: TRBV27
DNA: TGTGCCAGCAGTGCGTACCCCTTTACGGGGGTCTCCTACGAGCAGTACTTC
CDR3: CASSAYPFTGVSYEQYF

D: NA
J: TRBJ2-7
size: NA
V: TRBV10-3
DNA: TGTGCCACCAGGGGCAGATTCCTCTCCTACGAGCAGTACTTC
CDR3: CATRGRFLSYEQYF

D: NA
J: TRBJ1-4
size: NA
V: TRBV25-1
DNA: TGTGCCAGCAGTGAACATCATAATGAAAAACTGTTTTTT
CDR3: CASSEHHNEKLFF

D: TRBD1
J: TRBJ1-6
size: once
V: TRBV4-1
DNA: TGCGCCAGCAGCCAAGCCGGGACAGGGGATTCACCCCTCCACTTT
CDR3: CASSQAGTGDSPLHF

D: NA
J: TRBJ1-2
size: NA
V: TRBV29-1
DNA: TGCAGCTCCGAGGGAGGGGCGGGTGGCTACACCTTC
CDR3: CSSEGGAGGYTF

D: TRBD1
J: TRBJ1-4
size: NA
V: TRBV4-3
DNA: TGCGCCAGCAGCCCGGGACAGGGGGCTAATGAAAAACTGTTTTTT
CDR3: CASSPGQGANEKLFF

D: TRBD1
J: TRBJ1-2
size: NA
V: TRBV30
DNA: TGTGCCTGGAACAGGGGGCCTAACTATGGCTACACCTTC
CDR3: CAWNRGPNYGYTF

D: TRBD1
J: TRBJ2-3
size: NA
V: TRBV6-5
DNA: TGTGCCACCATACAGGGGGCAGGGGATACGCAGTATTTT
CDR3: CATIQGAGDTQYF

D: NA
J: TRBJ2-3
size: NA
V: TRBV5-1
DNA: TGCGCCAGCAGCTTTGGGGGGAAAGAGGATACGCAGTATTTT
CDR3: CASSFGGKEDTQYF

D: TRBD1
J: TRBJ1-2
size: NA
V: TRBV7-2
DNA: TGTGCCAGCAGCTCACCGGGACAGGGTCTCTATGGCTACACCTTC
CDR3: CASSSPGQGLYGYTF

D: TRBD1
J: TRBJ1-3
size: NA
V: TRBV7-8
DNA: TGTGCCAGCAGCTTATACGGACAGGGAAACTCTGGAAACACCATATATTTT
CDR3: CASSLYGQGNSGNTIYF

D: NA
J: TRBJ1-1
size: NA
V: TRBV30
DNA: TGTGCCTGGAGTTTTCGATGGACTCCTGAAGCTTTCTTT
CDR3: CAWSFRWTPEAFF

D: TRBD2
J: TRBJ2-7
size: NA
V: TRBV7-2
DNA: TGTGCCAGCAGCATAGCGGGGGGGCGATACGAGCAGTACTTC
CDR3: CASSIAGGRYEQYF

D: NA
J: TRBJ1-2
size: once
V: TRBV7-2
DNA: TGTGCCAGCAGCTCATCAGGGGTCTATGGCTACACCTTC
CDR3: CASSSSGVYGYTF

D: NA
J: TRBJ1-1
size: NA
V: TRBV5-1
DNA: TGCGCCAGCAGCTTGGAACAGGGCGAAGCTTTCTTT
CDR3: CASSLEQGEAFF

D: TRBD2
J: TRBJ2-3
size: NA
V: TRBV30
DNA: TGTGCCTGGAGTGTACGGCTAGCGGCCGTCACAGATACGCAGTATTTT
CDR3: CAWSVRLAAVTDTQYF

D: NA
J: TRBJ1-6
size: once
V: TRBV5-5
DNA: TGTGCCAGCAGCCCACTCGGGGGGGCTTACTCCCCCCTCCACTTT
CDR3: CASSPLGGAYSPLHF

D: NA
J: TRBJ2-1
size: NA
V: TRBV10-3
DNA: TGTGCCATCAGTGAGTCTTTAGGGGGGGCCAGCAATGAGCAGTTCTTC
CDR3: CAISESLGGASNEQFF

D: TRBD2
J: TRBJ2-7
size: NA
V: TRBV11-1
DNA: TGTGCCAGCAGTATGGGACTAGCGGGGCTTTACGAGCAGTACTTC
CDR3: CASSMGLAGLYEQYF

D: NA
J: TRBJ2-5
size: NA
V: TRBV7-2
DNA: TGTGCCAGCAGCTTAAGCGGCCAAGAGACCCAGTACTTC
CDR3: CASSLSGQETQYF

D: NA
J: TRBJ2-3
size: NA
V: TRBV25-1
DNA: TGTGCCAGCGAAAAAGACTTGGATACGCAGTATTTT
CDR3: CASEKDLDTQYF

D: NA
J: TRBJ2-5
size: NA
V: TRBV14
DNA: TGTGCCAGCAGCCAGCTCCTGGGGGGGCCAAAAAAAGAGACCCAGTACTTC
CDR3: CASSQLLGGPKKETQYF

D: NA
J: TRBJ2-1
size: NA
V: TRBV27
DNA: TGTGCCAGCAGTCCCAGACTAGTCGGTTTGAGGAATGAGCAGTTCTTC
CDR3: CASSPRLVGLRNEQFF

D: NA
J: TRBJ1-2
size: NA
V: TRBV4-3
DNA: TGCGCCAGCAGCCAAGAGGCTCGGGGGGCTCTCACCTATGGCTACACCTTC
CDR3: CASSQEARGALTYGYTF

D: NA
J: TRBJ2-3
size: NA
V: TRBV9
DNA: TGTGCCAGCAGCGCGGGGTGGGGGCTTACAGATACGCAGTATTTT
CDR3: CASSAGWGLTDTQYF

D: TRBD1
J: TRBJ1-2
size: NA
V: TRBV5-1
DNA: TGCGCCAGCAAGCAGGGGGCGGGTTATGGCTACACCTTC
CDR3: CASKQGAGYGYTF

D: TRBD1
J: TRBJ1-2
size: NA
V: TRBV6-5
DNA: TGTGCCACCACCCTAACGCAGGGGGCGGGCTATGGCTACACCTTC
CDR3: CATTLTQGAGYGYTF

D: NA
J: TRBJ1-1
size: NA
V: TRBV2
DNA: TGTGCCAGCAGACAGGGTACGAACACTGAAGCTTTCTTT
CDR3: CASRQGTNTEAFF

D: TRBD2
J: TRBJ2-3
size: once
V: TRBV7-3
DNA: TGTGCCAGCAGCTTAACAGCTAGCGGGGGGGGGTCAGATACGCAGTATTTT
CDR3: CASSLTASGGGSDTQYF

D: TRBD1
J: TRBJ1-5
size: few
V: TRBV19
DNA: TGTGCCAGTAGTCAAACCGGGACAGGATCCCTTTATAGCAATCAGCCCCAGCATTTT
CDR3: CASSQTGTGSLYSNQPQHF

D: NA
J: TRBJ1-2
size: NA
V: TRBV19
DNA: TGTGCCAGTAGGATAAGGAGGTCCGCCCTAGGCTACACCTTC
CDR3: CASRIRRSALGYTF

D: TRBD1
J: TRBJ1-2
size: NA
V: TRBV11-2
DNA: TGTGCCAGCAGTCGACAGGGTCAGACCGGCTACACCTTC
CDR3: CASSRQGQTGYTF

D: NA
J: TRBJ2-5
size: NA
V: TRBV5-5
DNA: TGTGCCAGCAGCTTGTCCCCCCCGGAGACCCAGTACTTC
CDR3: CASSLSPPETQYF

D: TRBD1
J: TRBJ1-2
size: NA
V: TRBV10-3
DNA: TGTGCCATCTTAGGGGACAGGGGGCATAATGGCTACACCTTC
CDR3: CAILGDRGHNGYTF

D: TRBD2
J: TRBJ2-7
size: NA
V: TRBV27
DNA: TGTGCCAGCAGTCCAAGGAGGAGTGCGTCTAGCGGGGGCGGGGAGCAGTACTTC
CDR3: CASSPRRSASSGGGEQYF

D: TRBD2
J: TRBJ2-3
size: NA
V: TRBV5-1
DNA: TGCGCCAGCAGGGGTGTTAGCGGGGTCACAGATACGCAGTATTTT
CDR3: CASRGVSGVTDTQYF

D: TRBD2
J: TRBJ2-2
size: few
V: TRBV25-1
DNA: TGTGCCAGCAGTGAAGGGGGCTTAGCGGGGGGAAACACCGGGGAGCTGTTTTTT
CDR3: CASSEGGLAGGNTGELFF

D: NA
J: TRBJ2-1
size: NA
V: TRBV4-1
DNA: TGCGCCAGCAGCCAAGGCGGGGCGGAGAGGGTCGGTCATTTCAATGAGCAGTTCTTC
CDR3: CASSQGGAERVGHFNEQFF

D: NA
J: TRBJ1-1
size: NA
V: TRBV2
DNA: TGTGCCAGCAGGGTAAGCCCTGAAGCTTTCTTT
CDR3: CASRVSPEAFF

D: TRBD1
J: TRBJ2-1
size: NA
V: TRBV7-6
DNA: TGTGCCAGCAGCTCCTACCAACGGCGACAGGGGGAGGGTAGGGAGCAGTTCTTC
CDR3: CASSSYQRRQGEGREQFF

D: TRBD2
J: TRBJ2-2
size: NA
V: TRBV6-5
DNA: TGTGCCAGCAGGCCTACTAGCGGGGGGACCGGGGAGCTGTTTTTT
CDR3: CASRPTSGGTGELFF

D: TRBD1
J: TRBJ1-5
size: NA
V: TRBV6-6
DNA: TGTGCCAGCAGTTACTGGGACAGGAACAATCAGCCCCAGCATTTT
CDR3: CASSYWDRNNQPQHF

D: NA
J: TRBJ1-5
size: few
V: TRBV21-1
DNA: TGTGCCAGCAGCAAAGCCCGACAGGGTGAAGGCAATCAGCCCCAGCATTTT
CDR3: CASSKARQGEGNQPQHF

D: NA
J: TRBJ1-1
size: once
V: TRBV6-5
DNA: TGTGCCAGCAGTCAGGGGAACACTGAAGCTTTCTTT
CDR3: CASSQGNTEAFF

D: NA
J: TRBJ2-5
size: NA
V: TRBV12-5
DNA: TGTGCTAGTGGTTTGGCTACAGGGCAGAGAGAGACCCAGTACTTC
CDR3: CASGLATGQRETQYF

D: TRBD2
J: TRBJ2-3
size: NA
V: TRBV27
DNA: TGTGCCAGCAGTCCCATATTGGGAGGGGTGGGGGGGAGGACAGATACGCAGTATTTT
CDR3: CASSPILGGVGGRTDTQYF